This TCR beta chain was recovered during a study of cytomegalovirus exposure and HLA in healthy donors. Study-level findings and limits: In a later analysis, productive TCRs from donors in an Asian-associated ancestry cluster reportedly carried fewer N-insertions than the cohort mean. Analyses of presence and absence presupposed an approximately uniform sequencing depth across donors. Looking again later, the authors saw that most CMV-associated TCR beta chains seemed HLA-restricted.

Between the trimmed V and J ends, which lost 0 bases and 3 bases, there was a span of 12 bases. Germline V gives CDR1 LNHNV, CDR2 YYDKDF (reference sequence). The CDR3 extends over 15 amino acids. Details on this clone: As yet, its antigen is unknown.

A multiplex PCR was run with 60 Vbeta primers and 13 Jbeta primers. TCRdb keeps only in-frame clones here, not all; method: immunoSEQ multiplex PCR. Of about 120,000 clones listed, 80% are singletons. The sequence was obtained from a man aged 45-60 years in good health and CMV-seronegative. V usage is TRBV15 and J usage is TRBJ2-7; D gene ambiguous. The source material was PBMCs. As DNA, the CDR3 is TGTGCCACCAGCAGAGACCTAATACGAGGCTACGAGCAGTACTTC. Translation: CATSRDLIRGYEQYF.